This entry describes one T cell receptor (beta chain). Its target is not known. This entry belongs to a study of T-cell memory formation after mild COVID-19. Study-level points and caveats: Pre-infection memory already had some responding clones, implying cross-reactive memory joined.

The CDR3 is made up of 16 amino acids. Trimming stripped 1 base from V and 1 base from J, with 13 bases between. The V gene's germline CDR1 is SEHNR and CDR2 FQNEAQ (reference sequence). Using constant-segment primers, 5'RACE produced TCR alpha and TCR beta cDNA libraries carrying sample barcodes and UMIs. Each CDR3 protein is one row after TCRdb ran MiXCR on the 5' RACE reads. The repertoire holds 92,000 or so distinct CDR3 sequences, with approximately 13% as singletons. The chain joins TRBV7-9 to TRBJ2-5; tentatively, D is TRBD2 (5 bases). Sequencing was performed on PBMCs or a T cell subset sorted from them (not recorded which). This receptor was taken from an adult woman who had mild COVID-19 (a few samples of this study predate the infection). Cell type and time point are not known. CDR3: CASSLGGAVAQETQYF. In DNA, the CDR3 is TGTGCCAGCAGCTTAGGGGGAGCGGTGGCCCAAGAGACCCAGTACTTC.